This T cell receptor (beta chain) is from a study of blood T cells in healthy people across ages. A second PCR of about 7 to 12 cycles used a sample-barcoded 5' primer and a J-beta primer mix. One entry per CDR3 protein, called by TCRdb with MiXCR from the 5' RACE reads. The table lists just over 800,000 distinct CDR3 sequences, around 68% of them singletons. Sequencing was performed on blood. The TCR comes from a man aged 25 to 45 in good health.

The CDR3 DNA sequence: TGTGCCAGCAGCCACCTAGCGGGGGGTGGCAATGAGCAGTTCTTC. Translation gives CASSHLAGGGNEQFF. The chain combines TRBV4-2 with TRBJ2-1; 11 bases agree with TRBD2. Germline lookup yields CDR1 LGHNA and CDR2 YNFKEQ. This CDR3 comprises 15 residues. Losses at the gene ends were 3 bases for V and 6 bases for J; bases not matched to a gene: 4.